Sequencing of this T cell receptor (beta chain) was carried out in a study of T cell changes during pregnancy in multiple sclerosis. This clone was recorded a few times. Sequencing used immunoSEQ multiplex PCR; TCRdb keeps in-frame clones, though not all of them. The sample carries just over 35,000 clones, just over 90% recorded once. The source material was CD4+ T cells from peripheral blood mononuclear cells, sampled in the first trimester of pregnancy. The sequence derives from a female donor with multiple sclerosis, enrolled in a pregnancy study.

CDR3 residues: CASRGGLKGPQHF. The DNA for the CDR3 is TGTGCCAGCAGGGGGGGGCTGAAGGGGCCCCAGCATTTT. The V gene is TRBV2, the J gene TRBJ1-5; D may be TRBD1 (6 bases). The V and J ends lost 6 bases and 9 bases respectively, with 15 bases between them. The CDR3 length is 13 residues. In germline, CDR1 is SNHLY, CDR2 FYNNEI.